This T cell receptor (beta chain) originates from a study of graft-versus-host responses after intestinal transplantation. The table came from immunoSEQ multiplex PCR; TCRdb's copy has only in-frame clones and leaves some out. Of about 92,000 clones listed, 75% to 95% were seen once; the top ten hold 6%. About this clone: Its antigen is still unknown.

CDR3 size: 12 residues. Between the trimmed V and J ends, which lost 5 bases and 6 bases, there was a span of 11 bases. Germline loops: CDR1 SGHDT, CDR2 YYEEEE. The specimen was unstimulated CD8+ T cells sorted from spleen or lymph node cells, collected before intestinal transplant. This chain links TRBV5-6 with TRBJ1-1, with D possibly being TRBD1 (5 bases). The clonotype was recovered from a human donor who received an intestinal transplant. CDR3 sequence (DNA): TGTGCCAGCAGTTATACAGGCGCTGAAGCTTTCTTT. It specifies CASSYTGAEAFF. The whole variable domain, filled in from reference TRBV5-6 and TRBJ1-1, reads DAGVTQSPTHLIKTRGQQVTLRCSPKSGHDTVSWYQQALGQGPQFIFQYYEEEERQRGNFPDRFSGHQFPNYSSELNVNALLLGDSALYLCASSYTGAEAFFGQGTRLTVV.